The T cell receptor beta chain described here comes from a study of blood T cell repertoires in COVID-19. Overall study context: Sample material is recorded as cDNA or gDNA derived from T cells, B-cell-depleted T cells, or PBMCs.

This clone was seen once. This study enrolled people aged roughly 18 to 100 from about two dozen US geographic areas. Among Cohort 3 donors, those recovered had two negative PCRs, clearance, or symptom resolution. Assay used: immunoSEQ multiplex PCR; TCRdb lists only in-frame clones, some missing. This table has around 190,000 clones, about nine tenths appearing once. Germline CDR1 reads SEHNR; CDR2 reads FQNEAQ (reference sequence). The CDR3 is made up of 14 amino acids. Trimming took off 4 bases at V and 0 bases at J, with 9 bases between the two ends. What was sequenced was PBMCs or T cells enriched from blood (not recorded which). The receptor was isolated from a woman aged 18-29 years who had recovered from COVID-19. The chain has TRBV7-9 and TRBJ1-1, with D possibly being TRBD1 (5 bases). The CDR3 is CASSYDSMNTEAFF. CDR3 in DNA: TGTGCCAGCAGCTACGACAGTATGAACACTGAAGCTTTCTTT.